The 14 T cell receptor beta chains presented below share a single source sample, sequenced in a study of blood T cell repertoires in COVID-19. Here immunoSEQ multiplex PCR was the method, and the copy in TCRdb shows in-frame clones only, minus some. The repertoire holds 140,000 to 150,000 clones, with 75% to 90% as singletons. Sequencing input: peripheral blood. The receptors were gathered from a human donor in a cohort sampled during active COVID-19.

The chain recombines TRBV24-1 with TRBJ2-1; 10 bases are a match to TRBD2. The ends lost 3 bases at V and 0 bases at J; junction bases unmatched: 19. CDR3 length: 22 residues. CDR1 and CDR2 (germline): KGHDR, SFDVKD. The CDR3 here is CATSDPSGDASGSPYSYNEQFF. The CDR3, as DNA: TGTGCCACCAGTGATCCCTCCGGCGATGCTAGCGGGAGCCCCTACTCCTACAATGAGCAGTTCTTC.

The chain has TRBV30 and TRBJ1-3; D is unresolved. Germline V gives CDR1 GTSNPN, CDR2 SVGIG (reference sequence). This CDR3 is built from 12 residues. V was cut by 4 bases and J by 0 bases, with 4 bases left in between. CDR3 loop: CAWISSGNTIYF. DNA of the CDR3: TGTGCCTGGATCAGCTCTGGAAACACCATATATTTT.

V and J are TRBV29-1 and TRBJ1-2; D may be TRBD1 (5 bases). CDR3 size: 9 residues. From germline, CDR1 is SQVTM and CDR2 ANQGSEA. The germline V and J ends were trimmed by 6 bases and 12 bases, with 11 bases remaining between them. In DNA, the CDR3 is TGCAGCGTGGGGGGGTTTCACACCTTC. It encodes CSVGGFHTF.

The gene calls are TRBV9 and TRBJ2-3; 11 bases are a match to TRBD2. V trimming: 3 bases; J trimming: 0 bases; junction bases outside the gene matches: 3. Per germline, CDR1 SGDLS and CDR2 YYNGEE. This CDR3 spans 16 amino acids. The CDR3 DNA is TGTGCCAGCAGCGCCCTAGCGGGAGGAAGCACAGATACGCAGTATTTT. Translating it yields CASSALAGGSTDTQYF.

The chain employs TRBV6-6 and TRBJ1-5; 9 positions match TRBD1. The germline V gene has CDR1 MNHNY and CDR2 SVGAGI (reference sequence). The CDR3 is 16 residues long. Trimming cost V 2 bases and J 9 bases; bases outside gene matches: 11. CDR3 protein: CASSYPGQGPASPQHF. The CDR3 nucleotides are TGTGCCAGCAGTTACCCGGGACAGGGCCCCGCATCGCCCCAGCATTTT.

V gene TRBV19 combines with J gene TRBJ1-2, with D unclear. Trimming stripped 9 bases from V and 0 bases from J, with 11 bases between. The CDR3 consists of 13 residues. Per germline, CDR1 LNHDA and CDR2 SQIVND (reference sequence). CDR3 protein: CASFRDSNYGYTF. The CDR3, as DNA: TGTGCCAGCTTCAGAGACTCTAACTATGGCTACACCTTC.

This chain connects TRBV7-2 to TRBJ1-2, with 7 bases matching TRBD1. The CDR3 loop spans 15 amino acids. The germline CDR1 and CDR2 sequences are SGHTA and FQGNSA. The V and J ends lost 5 bases and 7 bases, in that order; junction bases with no gene match: 13. The CDR3 region has the DNA TGTGCCAGCAGCCCCCGGGACAGATTCTCAGGTGGCTACACCTTC. Residues: CASSPRDRFSGGYTF.

This rearrangement joins TRBV6-6 to TRBJ2-5; 10 bases are a match to TRBD1. Germline CDR1 MNHNY, CDR2 SVGAGI (reference sequence). V shed 8 bases, J shed 4 bases, and the junction held 4 bases outside the gene matches. CDR3 length: 13 residues. The CDR3 sequence is CASLDRGRETQYF. The CDR3 DNA follows: TGTGCCAGCCTCGACAGGGGGCGAGAGACCCAGTACTTC.

This clone was recorded a few times. The V gene is TRBV5-1, the J gene TRBJ1-2; TRBD1 aligns across 8 bases. Germline CDR1 is SGHRS and CDR2 is YFSETQ. J was trimmed by 7 bases and V by 4 bases; bases with no gene match: 12. CDR3 length equals 15 residues. In DNA form, the CDR3 reads TGCGCCAGCAGCCCACCGACAGGGGATAGCGGTGGCTACACCTTC. It yields the protein CASSPPTGDSGGYTF.

The table lists this clone with a count of one. This chain connects TRBV6-2 or TRBV6-3 to TRBJ1-5; 9 nucleotides line up with TRBD1. V was pared by 2 bases and J by 5 bases, with 4 bases of the junction left unmatched. The CDR3 is 15 amino acids. CDR1 is MNHEY, CDR2 SVGEGT, per germline. CDR3 amino acids: CASSYLRQGDQPQHF. The CDR3, as DNA: TGTGCCAGCAGTTACCTAAGACAGGGGGATCAGCCCCAGCATTTT.

The V gene is TRBV7-2, the J gene TRBJ1-2; 8 bases are shared with TRBD1. The CDR3 spans 14 residues. Germline V gene data show CDR1 as SGHTA and CDR2 as FQGNSA. J was trimmed by 5 bases and V by 3 bases; bases with no gene match: 5. This chain's CDR3 is CASSFDRQGYGYTF. DNA for the CDR3: TGTGCCAGCAGCTTCGACAGACAGGGGTATGGCTACACCTTC.

The chain combines TRBV5-1 with TRBJ1-5; 7 bases match TRBD1. The V gene's germline CDR1 is SGHRS and CDR2 YFSETQ. CDR3 length equals 14 residues. Trimming cost V 4 bases and J 3 bases; bases outside gene matches: 4. The CDR3 DNA reads TGCGCCAGCAGCACCGGGACAGCCAATCAGCCCCAGCATTTT. Translated: CASSTGTANQPQHF.

The gene calls are TRBV5-6 and TRBJ2-6; 10 bases are shared with TRBD1. The V gene's germline CDR1 is SGHDT and CDR2 YYEEEE. This CDR3 comprises 17 residues. J was trimmed by 2 bases and V by 4 bases; bases with no gene match: 6. The CDR3 region has the DNA TGTGCCAGCAGCCCCGGGACAGGGGTGGCTGGGGCCAACGTCCTGACTTTC. Translating gives CASSPGTGVAGANVLTF.

The chain links TRBV2 to TRBJ1-6; D gene unclear. The V gene lost 5 bases and the J gene lost 5 bases, with 4 bases spanning the gap. Looked up from germline, CDR1 is SNHLY and CDR2 is FYNNEI. The CDR3 consists of 12 residues. CDR3 DNA sequence: TGTGCCAGCAGTCAGGATAATTCACCCCTCCACTTT. It encodes CASSQDNSPLHF.